Reported below is one TCR beta chain. What it binds is unknown. The data are from a study of T cell responses to AZD1222 COVID-19 vaccine. The CDR3 is 12 amino acids. Germline V CDR1 and CDR2: MGHDK, SYGVNS. V was shortened by 6 bases and J by 1 base, with 6 bases between the two germline ends. Overall study results and limits: Reportedly, nearly half the spike-specific TCRs target unmutated variant regions. Rises in breadth and depth of Spike-specific TCRs came after two AZD1222 doses.

This table comes from immunoSEQ multiplex PCR, and its TCRdb copy is limited to in-frame clones, with some not included. The table lists roughly 150,000 clones, roughly nine tenths of them singletons. The TCR originated in an adult who received the AZD1222 COVID-19 vaccine. The chain couples TRBV25-1 to TRBJ1-1; D gene uncertain. Sequenced here: peripheral blood, sampled 28 days after the second AZD1222 dose. The CDR3: CASSNGNTEAFF. As DNA, the CDR3 is TGTGCCAGCAGCAACGGGAACACTGAAGCTTTCTTT. Together with reference TRBV25-1 and TRBJ1-1, the CDR3 gives the full variable domain: EADIYQTPRYLVIGTGKKITLECSQTMGHDKMYWYQQDPGMELHLIHYSYGVNSTEKGDLSSESTVSRIRTEHFPLTLESARPSHTSQYLCASSNGNTEAFFGQGTRLTVV.